This note documents a single T cell receptor (beta chain) sequence. As yet, its antigen is unknown. A CD45RA-negative memory subset and a CD45RA+ naive subset were separated from the CD4+ cells. Replicate PCRs from sorted subsets contained roughly 200 ng DNA, which is some 32,000 T cell genomes. Profiling relied on immunoSEQ multiplex PCR, and the TCRdb table lists in-frame clones only, not all of them. The sample includes some 680,000 clones, around three quarters of them seen just once. The CDR3 runs 17 residues. Germline V gene sequence: CDR1 MDHEN, CDR2 SYDVKM. V lost 6 bases and J lost 7; bases outside the gene matches: 13. The sample originates from a study of shared clonotypes between healthy human individuals. Study observations and caveats: In a few donors, approximately 5% of naive CD4 clonotypes appeared in common.

The chain combines TRBV28 with TRBJ2-7; 15 bases align to TRBD2. This clonotype was obtained from a woman in her twenties or thirties in good health. Sequencing used memory CD4+ T cells sorted from blood. The subset here: CD45RA-negative fraction. CDR3 nucleotide sequence: TGTGCCAGCAGCCTCCGGACTAGCGGGAGGGCCCTACGGGAGCAGTACTTC. As protein: CASSLRTSGRALREQYF.